Detailed here is one T cell receptor beta chain. Its recognized antigen is unknown. No base qualities exist here, and no much larger clone lies one base off it. This entry comes from a study of glioma-infiltrating T cells (dated by TCRdb to about 2016). With regard to the full study: TCR alpha- and beta-chain repertoires were sequenced from glioma tissue, non-neoplastic brain tissue and matched peripheral blood mononuclear cells. To measure divergence between tissue and blood T-cell populations, each tissue-infiltrating repertoire was compared with the peripheral blood repertoire of the same patient. The paired cohort comprised three low-grade glioma patients, eight primary glioblastoma patients and three non-glioma patients contributing non-neoplastic brain tissue.

General findings and caveats noted by the study authors: Very few CDR3 sequences were shared between tissue and blood, attributed to high CDR3 diversity and limited sampling. Group comparisons rested on small numbers: three non-neoplastic, three low-grade glioma and seven or eight glioblastoma patients. VJ-independent divergence between tissue and blood was below expectation in non-neoplastic patients but above expectation in all gliomas, especially low-grade gliomas.

The iRepertoire nested amplicon-rescue multiplex PCR (arm-PCR) platform was used to amplify TCR alpha and beta CDR3 regions from RNA. For one-step reverse transcription and amplification, roughly 85-400 ng of tissue mRNA or PBMC total RNA was used as input. Following bead purification, Illumina adapters were added through a secondary multiplex PCR, and the libraries were then gel-purified between 200 and 400 bp. Demultiplexing relied on internal 6-nucleotide barcodes carried by the libraries. Libraries were sequenced on an Illumina MiSeq with 2x220 or 2x250 nucleotide paired-end reads. As for how the authors treated the data: Paired reads were merged with FLASH 1.2.11 and aligned to the GRCh37 human genome with BWA-MEM before extracting TRA and TRB reads. An IMGT-derived reference of cassette sequences and CDR3 motifs, with pseudogenes included, was used for V and J assignment. Reads were translated in three frames, and productive CDR3s were defined by a C…FGXG motif without stop codons. A clonotype was defined as a unique combination of a V-J cassette pair and a CDR3 amino acid sequence. Reads were filtered by Hamming distance, thresholded by each sample's sequence error rate in mapped regions. TCRdb reprocessing: public reads trimmed at Q25 with fastp, clones called with MiXCR, in-frame beta chains kept. Each entry merges the rows of one CDR3 protein and shows their most common DNA and genes. These V and J calls rely on TCRdb rather than the paper's analysis. Across this sample there are approximately 110,000 distinct CDR3 sequences, with 20% to 25% seen only once. Around 15% of the sample goes to the ten largest clones.

From the cysteine through the phenylalanine, the CDR3 covers 17 amino acids. Only the CDR3 portion is preserved as DNA: 51 bases, with reading frame beginning at the first base. CDR1 and CDR2 are read off the germline V gene (reference sequence) as DFQATT and SNEGSKA. V is shortened by 0 bases, J by 0 bases, and the region joining them spans 15 bases. This sequence originates from a human donor with low-grade glioma or glioblastoma, undergoing nonglioma brain surgery, or in good health (not recorded which). What was sequenced was glioma tissue, nonneoplastic brain tissue, or PBMCs (not recorded which). This sequence uses TRBV20-1 and TRBJ2-1, with TRBD2 tentatively as D gene (6 bases match). The nucleotide sequence reads as follows: TGCAGTGCTAGAGATATGGACGGGAGATTCTCCTACAATGAGCAGTTCTTC. Its protein reads: CSARDMDGRFSYNEQFF.